The source of this T cell receptor beta chain is a study of blood T cell repertoires in COVID-19. Sequenced by immunoSEQ multiplex PCR; TCRdb stores in-frame clones only, minus some. The data show about 79,000 clones, over 85% seen once. The material sequenced was peripheral blood. The clonotype comes from a man aged 50-59 years with active COVID-19.

The CDR3 here is CASSLADRGRPTNEKLFF. The DNA for the CDR3 is TGCGCCAGCAGCTTGGCGGACAGGGGGCGACCAACTAATGAAAAACTGTTTTTT. The chain combines TRBV5-1 with TRBJ1-4, with 11 bases matching TRBD1. The CDR3 totals 18 residues. CDR1 SGHRS and CDR2 YFSETQ come from the germline V gene. J gave up 0 bases and V 0 bases, and 4 bases lay outside the gene matches.